Sequencing of this T cell receptor (beta chain) was carried out in a study of CD8 T cells in Susac syndrome. Random hexamers were used to reverse transcribe 0.5 to 1 ug of RNA. TCRdb called the immunoSEQ multiplex PCR reads again in MiXCR, with one record for every CDR3 protein. The sample carries just over 300,000 distinct CDR3 sequences, roughly 94% recorded once. V lost 7 bases to trimming and J lost 1 base; unmatched junction nucleotides: 10. The CDR3 totals 17 residues. Germline CDR1 reads LNHDA; CDR2 reads SQIVND (reference sequence). The receptor comes from a human donor with multiple sclerosis. The V gene is TRBV19, the J gene TRBJ2-1, with 10 bases identical to TRBD2. Sequenced material: CD4+ T cells from PBMCs. For the CDR3, the DNA is TGTGCCAGTAAGCGCCTAGCGGGAGTTGATTCCTACAATGAGCAGTTCTTC. Amino acids: CASKRLAGVDSYNEQFF.